These 30 T cell receptor beta chains were sequenced from one sample in a study of CD8 T cells in Susac syndrome (dated by TCRdb to 2018 to 2020). Receptor libraries were prepared by the immunoSEQ multiplex PCR assay. RNA was extracted using the RNeasy kit, and about 0.5 to 1 ug of the RNA was reverse transcribed with random hexamers. Starting from the raw public reads, TCRdb applied fastp trimming at Q25, assembled clones with MiXCR and retained in-frame beta chains. Each entry is one CDR3 protein sequence, shown with its most common DNA and genes. In this sample the table shows 95,000 to 150,000 distinct CDR3 sequences, just under 95% of which occur a single time. The ten largest clones take up 0.25% to 0.3% of the sample. Material: CD8+ T cells from PBMCs. All receptors derive from a human donor with Susac syndrome.

The chain carries TRBV2 and TRBJ2-1; 7 bases agree with TRBD2. CDR3 size: 14 residues. CDR1 SNHLY and CDR2 FYNNEI come from the germline V gene. The J segment lost 0 bases and the V segment lost 8 bases, leaving 4 bases of the junction unmatched. The CDR3 region has the DNA TGTGCCAGCTCACGACTAGCCTCCTACAATGAGCAGTTCTTC. Translation gives CASSRLASYNEQFF.

The V and J genes are TRBV5-1 and TRBJ2-3; TRBD2 matches at 8 bases. Germline lookup yields CDR1 SGHRS and CDR2 YFSETQ. V gave up 4 bases and J gave up 5 bases; unmatched junction bases: 3. The CDR3 has 13 residues. The CDR3 nucleotides are TGCGCCAGCAGCGGTCGGGGGGGAGATACGCAGTATTTT. Its translation is CASSGRGGDTQYF.

The genes are TRBV29-1 and TRBJ2-6; 7 positions match TRBD1. In germline, CDR1 is SQVTM, CDR2 ANQGSEA. The CDR3 sequence is 16 residues long. V gave up 5 bases and J gave up 1 base; unmatched junction bases: 8. The DNA for the CDR3 is TGCAGCGTTCGGACAGGAGCCGATTCTGGGGCCAACGTCCTGACTTTC. It specifies CSVRTGADSGANVLTF. Full variable domain (rest looked up from reference TRBV29-1 and TRBJ2-6): SAVISQKPSRDICQRGTSLTIQCQVDSQVTMMFWYRQQPGQSLTLIATANQGSEATYESGFVIDKFPISRPNLTFSTLTVSNMSPEDSSIYLCSVRTGADSGANVLTFGAGSRLTVL.

V is TRBV20-1 and J is TRBJ2-7, with TRBD2 matching over 8 bases. After removal of 0 bases from V and 4 bases from J, the junction contained 5 bases not matched to a gene. Germline V gene data show CDR1 as DFQATT and CDR2 as SNEGSKA (reference sequence). The CDR3 contains 14 residues. CDR3 DNA: TGCAGTGCTAGAGACGACGGGGGGGCTTACGAGCAGTACTTC. This gives the protein CSARDDGGAYEQYF.

V and J are TRBV29-1 and TRBJ2-1; TRBD2 might be the D (5 bases). Trimming stripped 0 bases from V and 8 bases from J, with 14 bases between. The germline V gene has CDR1 SQVTM and CDR2 ANQGSEA. The CDR3 runs 14 residues. The CDR3 protein is CSVEEGDLRDEQFF. CDR3 sequence (DNA): TGCAGCGTTGAAGAGGGAGATCTGAGGGATGAGCAGTTCTTC.

The V gene is TRBV25-1, the J gene TRBJ1-5, with D tentatively TRBD1 (5 bases). The V gene's germline CDR1 is MGHDK and CDR2 SYGVNS. Trimming stripped 4 bases from V and 5 bases from J, with 9 bases between. The CDR3 length is 13 residues. This CDR3 reads CASSAGPYQPQHF. CDR3 coding DNA: TGTGCCAGCAGTGCGGGACCATATCAGCCCCAGCATTTT.

The J gene is TRBJ1-2, the V gene TRBV20-1; D not resolved. The CDR3 runs to 14 residues. V was shortened by 8 bases and J by 0 bases, with 16 bases between the two germline ends. Germline-derived CDR1 and CDR2 are DFQATT and SNEGSKA (reference sequence). This CDR3 is CSPWKDRANYGYTF. CDR3 nucleotide sequence: TGCAGTCCCTGGAAGGACCGGGCTAACTATGGCTACACCTTC.

With respect to this clonotype: One end of the junction does not line up with germline, which may come from a read error. V usage is TRBV7-7 and J usage is TRBJ2-7, with 9 bases aligning to TRBD1. Germline loops: CDR1 SSHAT, CDR2 FNYEAQ (reference sequence). This CDR3 spans 13 amino acids. CDR3 sequence (DNA): TGTGCTAGCAGCTTTACAGGGGGCTCCGAGCAGTACTTC. Its protein is CASSFTGGSEQYF.

This rearrangement joins TRBV29-1 to TRBJ2-7, with D unresolved. The CDR3 loop spans 10 amino acids. V lost 4 bases and J lost 6, with 7 bases in between. Germline assignment: CDR1 SQVTM and CDR2 ANQGSEA. The CDR3 DNA reads TGCAGCGTTGGGGGTACCGAGCAGTACTTC. It translates to CSVGGTEQYF.

The chain links TRBV29-1 to TRBJ2-7; 12 bases match TRBD2. Germline CDR1 is SQVTM and CDR2 is ANQGSEA. Trimming removed 5 bases from V and 0 bases from J; junction bases left unmatched: 5. The CDR3 contains 15 residues. The CDR3 nucleotides read TGCAGCGTTTTGACTAGCGGGGGTCCCTCCTACGAGCAGTACTTC. This encodes CSVLTSGGPSYEQYF.

This clonotype has just one count. This chain links TRBV29-1 with TRBJ1-2; D uncertain. The germline gives CDR1 SQVTM, CDR2 ANQGSEA. This CDR3 spans 13 amino acids. V lost 3 bases and J 2 bases, leaving 10 bases between the germline ends. This CDR3 is CSVESGLNYGYTF. In DNA, the CDR3 is TGCAGCGTTGAGAGTGGGCTAAACTATGGCTACACCTTC.

The chain links TRBV19 to TRBJ1-1; TRBD1 aligns across 9 bases. CDR1 is LNHDA, CDR2 SQIVND, per germline (reference sequence). This CDR3 comprises 14 residues. V was pared by 7 bases and J by 6 bases, with 9 bases of the junction left unmatched. The CDR3 region has the DNA TGTGCCAGTATTACGACAGGGGGAAGGGCTGAAGCTTTCTTT. It specifies CASITTGGRAEAFF.

The rearrangement joins TRBV12-3 or TRBV12-4 to TRBJ2-7, with D tentatively TRBD1 (6 bases). This CDR3 has 14 amino acids. With 8 bases removed from V and 5 bases from J, the gap between germline ends came to 19 bases. CDR3 DNA sequence: TGTGCCAGCGGCTACACCGGGACATCCCACGAGCAGTACTTC. Translation: CASGYTGTSHEQYF.

The chain combines TRBV5-1 with TRBJ1-1; TRBD1 matches 7 bases. The CDR3 extends over 14 amino acids. Germline CDR1 and CDR2: SGHRS and YFSETQ. The junction had 2 bases not matched to a gene; V was cut back by 2 bases and J by 1 base. This chain's CDR3 is CASSFGTANTEAFF. The DNA for the CDR3 is TGCGCCAGCAGCTTCGGGACAGCGAACACTGAAGCTTTCTTT.

The CDR3 coding sequence is TGCGCCAGCAGCCGTATCCGGGACTACAAAGAGACCCAGTACTTC. This gives the protein CASSRIRDYKETQYF. This chain links TRBV4-3 with TRBJ2-5; TRBD2 matches 7 bases. Trimming at V came to 4 bases and at J to 3 bases, leaving 8 bases not matched to a gene. Germline V gene data show CDR1 as LGHNA and CDR2 as YSLEER. This CDR3 is 15 amino acids long.

The chain combines TRBV6-5 with TRBJ1-1; D is uncertain. Trimming shortened V by 1 base and J by 1 base, and 13 bases separated the two germline ends. The CDR3 has 16 residues. Germline V CDR1 and CDR2: MNHEY, SVGAGI. The CDR3 here is CASSYFTLAGNTEAFF. The DNA of the CDR3 is TGTGCCAGCAGTTACTTCACACTGGCTGGGAACACTGAAGCTTTCTTT.

The chain joins TRBV9 to TRBJ1-2, with D possibly matching TRBD1 (5 bases). Per germline, CDR1 SGDLS and CDR2 YYNGEE. Trimming cost V 2 bases and J 0 bases, with 8 bases left between them. The CDR3 loop spans 14 amino acids. Here the CDR3 DNA reads TGTGCCAGCAGCGTTGGGGCTTCTAACTATGGCTACACCTTC. Protein: CASSVGASNYGYTF.

V is TRBV10-2 and J is TRBJ1-1; D remains unclear. V lost 4 bases, J lost 7 bases, and 7 bases lay in between. Germline assignment: CDR1 WSHSY and CDR2 SAAADI. The length of the CDR3 is 11 residues. CDR3 protein: CASSVAVEAFF. The CDR3 DNA follows: TGCGCCAGCAGTGTGGCAGTTGAAGCTTTCTTT.

The chain combines TRBV19 with TRBJ2-1; D call uncertain. Trimming removed 4 bases at V and 4 bases at J, with 5 bases between. CDR3 length: 12 amino acids. Germline lookup yields CDR1 LNHDA and CDR2 SQIVND (reference sequence). CDR3 region: CASSTAYNEQFF. DNA of the CDR3: TGTGCCAGTAGTACCGCATACAATGAGCAGTTCTTC.

The chain links TRBV12-3 or TRBV12-4 to TRBJ2-3, with D unclear. The CDR3 is 10 amino acids. V was trimmed by 7 bases and J by 6 bases, leaving 5 bases between them. CDR3 in DNA: TGTGCCAGCATGGGCGATACGCAGTATTTT. Translating it yields CASMGDTQYF.

This rearrangement joins TRBV5-4 to TRBJ2-1; possible D gene TRBD2, 6 bases. V was pared by 4 bases and J by 8 bases, with 16 bases between. This CDR3 has 14 residues. In germline, CDR1 is SGHNT, CDR2 YYREEE (reference sequence). CDR3 protein: CASSPVGGLDEQFF. In nucleotides, the CDR3 is TGTGCCAGCAGCCCCGTAGGAGGGCTGGATGAGCAGTTCTTC.

The chain recombines TRBV7-8 with TRBJ2-7, with 8 positions matching TRBD1. V dropped 1 base and J dropped 4; count of bases not matched to a gene: 3. Germline loops: CDR1 SGHVS, CDR2 FQNEAQ. The CDR3 is 14 residues long. CDR3 sequence reads: CASSLVTGEYEQYF. In nucleotides, the CDR3 is TGTGCCAGCAGCTTAGTGACAGGGGAATACGAGCAGTACTTC.

The rearrangement links TRBV9 to TRBJ2-1; D not certain. Between the trimmed V and J ends, which lost 0 bases and 9 bases, there was a span of 4 bases. CDR3 length equals 11 residues. Germline-derived CDR1 and CDR2 are SGDLS and YYNGEE. The CDR3 spells CASSVGVEQFF. DNA for the CDR3: TGTGCCAGCAGCGTAGGGGTTGAGCAGTTCTTC.

The chain carries TRBV20-1 and TRBJ2-5, with 11 bases identical to TRBD1. The V and J ends lost 6 bases and 1 base, in that order; junction bases with no gene match: 13. The CDR3 loop spans 17 amino acids. Germline CDR1 reads DFQATT; CDR2 reads SNEGSKA (reference sequence). As DNA, the CDR3 is TGCAGTGCGATAGGACAGGGGGCTTTCCCCGTCCAAGAGACCCAGTACTTC. It translates to CSAIGQGAFPVQETQYF.

This chain uses TRBV5-1 with TRBJ1-1; 9 nucleotides align to TRBD1. The germline V gene encodes CDR1 SGHRS and CDR2 YFSETQ. The CDR3 has 15 amino acids. V gave up 4 bases and J gave up 5 bases; unmatched junction bases: 9. The CDR3: CASSATGTGKTEAFF. In DNA form, the CDR3 reads TGCGCCAGCAGCGCCACCGGGACAGGGAAGACTGAAGCTTTCTTT.

This clonotype was recorded only once. This sequence joins TRBV27 and TRBJ2-7; no clear D. Germline V CDR1 and CDR2: MNHEY, SMNVEV (reference sequence). The CDR3 is 12 amino acids. DNA of the CDR3: TGTGCTTCCAGCCGGGCCGGCTACGAGCAGTACTTC. Amino acids: CASSRAGYEQYF.

The CDR3 spells CASGPPGTWWAQYF. CDR3 nucleotides: TGTGCTAGTGGGCCCCCGGGGACCTGGTGGGCCCAGTACTTC. The rearrangement uses TRBV12-5 and TRBJ2-5; the D call may be TRBD1 or TRBD2 (5 bases each). Germline assignment: CDR1 LGHNT and CDR2 FRNRAP. The V and J ends lost 6 bases and 9 bases respectively, with 20 bases between them. The CDR3 is made up of 14 amino acids.

The rearrangement joins TRBV25-1 to TRBJ1-2; D may be TRBD1 (6 bases). V was pared by 2 bases and J by 8 bases, with 18 bases between. This CDR3 contains 15 residues. The germline V gene encodes CDR1 MGHDK and CDR2 SYGVNS. The CDR3 nucleotides are TGTGCCAGCAGTGAAACCGCCAGGGGAGTAAACGGCTACACCTTC. This translates into CASSETARGVNGYTF.

The chain uses TRBV29-1 and TRBJ2-6; D remains ambiguous. There are 15 residues in the CDR3. Looked up from germline, CDR1 is SQVTM and CDR2 is ANQGSEA. V was shortened by 7 bases and J by 0 bases, with 13 bases between the two germline ends. The CDR3 DNA is TGCAGCGCCTTCACAGCGAACTCTGGGGCCAACGTCCTGACTTTC. This translates into CSAFTANSGANVLTF.

This clonotype was counted once. The chain links TRBV29-1 to TRBJ2-1; D unclear. Trimming removed 1 base from V and 8 bases from J, with 3 bases in between. The CDR3 runs to 10 residues. Germline lookup yields CDR1 SQVTM and CDR2 ANQGSEA. In nucleotides, the CDR3 is TGCAGCGTTGAAGCCCATGAGCAGTTCTTC. It is translated as CSVEAHEQFF.